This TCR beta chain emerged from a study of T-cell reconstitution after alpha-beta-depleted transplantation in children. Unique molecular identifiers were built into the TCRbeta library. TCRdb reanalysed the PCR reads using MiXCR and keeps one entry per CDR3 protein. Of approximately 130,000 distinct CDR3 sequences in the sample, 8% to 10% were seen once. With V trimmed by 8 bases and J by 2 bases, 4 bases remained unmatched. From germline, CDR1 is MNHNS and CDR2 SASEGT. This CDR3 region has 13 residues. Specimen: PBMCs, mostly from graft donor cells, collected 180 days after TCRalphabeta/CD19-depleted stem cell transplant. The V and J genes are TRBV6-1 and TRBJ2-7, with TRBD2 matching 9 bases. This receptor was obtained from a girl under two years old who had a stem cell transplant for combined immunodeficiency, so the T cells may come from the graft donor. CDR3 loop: CASSKRGAYEQYF. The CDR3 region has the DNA TGTGCCAGCTCCAAGCGGGGGGCCTACGAGCAGTACTTC.